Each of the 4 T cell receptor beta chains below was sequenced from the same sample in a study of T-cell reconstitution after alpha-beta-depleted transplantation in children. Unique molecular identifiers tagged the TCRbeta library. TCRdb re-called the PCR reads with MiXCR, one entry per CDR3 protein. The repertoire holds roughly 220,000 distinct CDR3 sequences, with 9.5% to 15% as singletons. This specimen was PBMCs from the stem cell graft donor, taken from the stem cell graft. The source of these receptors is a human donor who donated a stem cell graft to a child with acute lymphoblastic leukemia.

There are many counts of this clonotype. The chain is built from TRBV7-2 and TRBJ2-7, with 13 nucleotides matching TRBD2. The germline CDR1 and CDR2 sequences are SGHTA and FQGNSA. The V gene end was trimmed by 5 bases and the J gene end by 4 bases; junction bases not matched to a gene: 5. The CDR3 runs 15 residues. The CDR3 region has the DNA TGTGCCAGCAGCATAGGGACTAGCGGGGAGTACGAGCAGTACTTC. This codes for CASSIGTSGEYEQYF.

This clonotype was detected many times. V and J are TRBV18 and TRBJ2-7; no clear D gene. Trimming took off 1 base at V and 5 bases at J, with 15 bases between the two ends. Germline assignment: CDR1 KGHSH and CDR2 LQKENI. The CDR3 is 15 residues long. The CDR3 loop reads CASSPRAISIDEQYF. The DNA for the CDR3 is TGTGCCAGCTCACCACGGGCGATCTCCATCGACGAGCAGTACTTC.

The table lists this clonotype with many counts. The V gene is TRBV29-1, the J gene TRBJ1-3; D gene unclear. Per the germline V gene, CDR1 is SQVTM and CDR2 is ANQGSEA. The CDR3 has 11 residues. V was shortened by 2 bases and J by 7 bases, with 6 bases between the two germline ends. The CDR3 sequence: CSVEQENTIYF. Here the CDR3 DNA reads TGCAGCGTTGAACAGGAGAACACCATATATTTT.

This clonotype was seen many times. The CDR3 bases are TGTGCCAGCTCCGGCCCAGGGAACACCGGGGAGCTGTTTTTT. Translated: CASSGPGNTGELFF. The chain recombines TRBV28 with TRBJ2-2, with D hard to call. V lost 8 bases, J lost 1 base, and 11 bases lay in between. The CDR3 has 14 amino acids. In germline, CDR1 is MDHEN, CDR2 SYDVKM.